This entry is about one T cell receptor beta chain. The data were taken from a study of shared clonotypes between healthy human individuals. Study summary: Researchers drew samples from two women and a few men aged 18 to 49.

Using immunoSEQ multiplex PCR, the repertoire was profiled, and TCRdb retains in-frame clones only, with some absent. The sample includes some 2,100,000 clones, 90% to 96% of them seen just once. V lost 3 bases to trimming and J lost 1 base, with 13 bases between them. CDR1 and CDR2 from the germline V gene are MDHEN and SYDVKM. This CDR3 has 15 residues. The chain has TRBV28 and TRBJ2-7; either TRBD1 or TRBD2 may fit D (7 bases each). The sequenced material came from naive CD4+ T cells sorted from blood. Described subset: CD45RA+ positively selected. The receptor was isolated from a man aged 18 to 29 in good health. CDR3 DNA sequence: TGTGCCAGCAGTTTCGGCAGGGGGGGATCCTACGAGCAGTACTTC. This codes for CASSFGRGGSYEQYF. The full variable domain, rest sourced from reference TRBV28 and TRBJ2-7, is DVKVTQSSRYLVKRTGEKVFLECVQDMDHENMFWYRQDPGLGLRLIYFSYDVKMKEKGDIPEGYSVSREKKERFSLILESASTNQTSMYLCASSFGRGGSYEQYFGPGTRLTVT.